This T cell receptor (beta chain) is drawn from a study of T cells in women clearing cervical HPV infection. Study in general: HLA type could not be excluded as a confounder.

Generated by immunoSEQ multiplex PCR, the TCRdb table keeps only in-frame clones and is missing some. The listing records roughly 45,000 clones. Sequencing was performed on blood buffy coat. The receptor's source is a woman aged 18 to 75 with a cervical HPV16 infection that either progressed to CIN3+ or cleared (not recorded which).

The CDR3: CSAAKQETQYF. Partial CDR3 DNA: TGCAGTGCCGCCAAACAAGAGACG. This rearrangement joins TRBV20-1 to TRBJ2-3; D remains unclear. The read comes to an end 3 residues before the CDR3 does, leaving the germline J gene to fill in the end. This CDR3 spans 11 amino acids. CDR1 is DFQATT, CDR2 SNEGSKA, per germline (reference sequence).